These T cell receptor beta chains were read from a single sample in a study of T cells in Graves' hyperthyroidism and ophthalmopathy. MiXCR, run by TCRdb on the multiplex PCR reads, gives a single entry per CDR3 protein. The sample shows more than 350,000 distinct CDR3 sequences, over 12% of them seen only once. Sequencing was carried out using blood. Receptors originate from a woman aged 55-70 years with Graves' ophthalmopathy. Both conserved end residues are part of each CDR3. Each record gives: CDR3 DNA, CDR3 protein, V gene, J gene, D gene, clone size. The D gene is left open where the match is weak. Part of the rows lack a size; the others show once, few, many or a class for expanded clones.

TGTGCCACCAGCAGAGAACAGCCTGCCACAGATACGCAGTATTTT	CATSREQPATDTQYF	TRBV15	TRBJ2-3	NA	NA
TGTGCCACCAGGGACAGTTACAATGAGCAGTTCTTC	CATRDSYNEQFF	TRBV24-1	TRBJ2-1	NA	NA
TGTGCCAGCAGCACTAGCGGGAGGGCCCTCTTGGAGACCCAGTACTTC	CASSTSGRALLETQYF	TRBV12-3/TRBV12-4	TRBJ2-5	TRBD2	many
TGTGCCAGCACCCCGGGGGGGGCCTACAATGAGCAGTTCTTC	CASTPGGAYNEQFF	TRBV28	TRBJ2-1	TRBD2	NA
TGTGCCAGCAGCCAAGAGGGCGACACCTTCTCCTACAATGAGCAGTTCTTC	CASSQEGDTFSYNEQFF	TRBV3-1	TRBJ2-1	NA	many
TGCAGTGCTAGAGGGAACATCCTCTACGAGCAGTACTTC	CSARGNILYEQYF	TRBV20-1	TRBJ2-7	NA	many
TGTGCTAGTGGTTTGCTCCGGACTAGCGGATACAATGAGCAGTTCTTC	CASGLLRTSGYNEQFF	TRBV12-5	TRBJ2-1	TRBD2	NA
TGTGCCAGCAGTTACTTGGCGGGAAGCTCCTACAATGAGCAGTTCTTC	CASSYLAGSSYNEQFF	TRBV6-5	TRBJ2-1	NA	NA
TGTGCCAGCACCGGCGGGAACTCCTACAATGAGCAGTTCTTC	CASTGGNSYNEQFF	TRBV7-2	TRBJ2-1	NA	many
TGTGCCAGCAACAGGGCAGAGACCCAGTACTTC	CASNRAETQYF	TRBV28	TRBJ2-5	NA	few
TGTGCCAGCAGCTTAGAGGGGGTTCGGAATTCACCCCTCCACTTT	CASSLEGVRNSPLHF	TRBV11-2	TRBJ1-6	NA	few
TGTGCCAGCAGCTGGGGGGGCAGGGAAAACATTCAGTACTTC	CASSWGGRENIQYF	TRBV28	TRBJ2-4	NA	many
TGCAGTGCTAGAGATCCGAGGGGGCGGGACACTGAAGCTTTCTTT	CSARDPRGRDTEAFF	TRBV20-1	TRBJ1-1	TRBD1	NA
TGTGCCAGCAGCCCGACGTACAGGGGGCGACGGACTGAAGCTTTCTTT	CASSPTYRGRRTEAFF	TRBV11-3	TRBJ1-1	TRBD1	many
TGCGCCAGCAGTCGAGGAGGGGGACAAGAGACCCAGTACTTC	CASSRGGGQETQYF	TRBV10-1	TRBJ2-5	NA	many
TGTGCCAGCAGCAAGACAGGGCCGGGCACTGAAGCTTTCTTT	CASSKTGPGTEAFF	TRBV5-4	TRBJ1-1	TRBD1	NA
TGTGCCACCAGCAGATTGGAGGGGTCCTACGAGCAGTACTTC	CATSRLEGSYEQYF	TRBV15	TRBJ2-7	NA	many
TGTGGCAGCAGTTCCCCACTCCTAGCGGGAGTTCCAGATACGCAGTATTTT	CGSSSPLLAGVPDTQYF	TRBV6-9	TRBJ2-3	TRBD2	NA
TGTGCCTGGAGGGGACAGGCCTCTACCTACGAGCAGTACTTC	CAWRGQASTYEQYF	TRBV30	TRBJ2-7	TRBD1	many
TGTGCCTGGAGTACAACCCTGGGGCAGATAAACACTGAAGCTTTCTTT	CAWSTTLGQINTEAFF	TRBV30	TRBJ1-1	NA	few
TGTGCCAGCAGCCGACCGACCAGGGAAGAGACCCAGTACTTC	CASSRPTREETQYF	TRBV7-2	TRBJ2-5	NA	many
TGTGCTAGCAGCTTAGCGAATAGGCCCGATGCAGATACGCAGTATTTT	CASSLANRPDADTQYF	TRBV7-7	TRBJ2-3	NA	many
TGTGCCAGCAGTACCTTGGACAGGGGGCGTATCGAGCAGTACTTC	CASSTLDRGRIEQYF	TRBV27	TRBJ2-7	TRBD1	many
TGTGCCACCAGCAGAGATCCCACCGCCCTCGAGCAGTACTTC	CATSRDPTALEQYF	TRBV15	TRBJ2-7	NA	many
TGTGCCAGCAGCCCCGGACAGGTTAATCAGCCCCAGCATTTT	CASSPGQVNQPQHF	TRBV5-1	TRBJ1-5	TRBD1	many
TGTGCCAGCAGTTTAAGTTTAGCGGGAGGGCAAGAGCAGTACTTC	CASSLSLAGGQEQYF	TRBV12-3/TRBV12-4	TRBJ2-7	TRBD2	many
TGTGCTAGTGGTTTGCCAGCCGGGACAGGGGATCAGCCCCAGCATTTT	CASGLPAGTGDQPQHF	TRBV12-5	TRBJ1-5	TRBD1	NA
TGTGCCAGCAGCTTAGGGGGGACTAGCAGCCACGAGCAGTACTTC	CASSLGGTSSHEQYF	TRBV7-2	TRBJ2-7	TRBD2	NA
TGTGCCAGCCAGACAGTAAACACCATATATTTT	CASQTVNTIYF	TRBV12-3/TRBV12-4	TRBJ1-3	NA	few
TGTGCCAGCAGTCTGGGGGGAGCCTATGGCTACACCTTC	CASSLGGAYGYTF	TRBV28	TRBJ1-2	NA	NA
TGTGCCAGCAGCAAACAGGGGGCCGACAATCAGCCCCAGCATTTT	CASSKQGADNQPQHF	TRBV11-2	TRBJ1-5	TRBD1	few
TGTGCCAGCAGCTTCCGGTCCATGGGGACCGGGGAGCTGTTTTTT	CASSFRSMGTGELFF	TRBV7-3	TRBJ2-2	NA	few
TGCGCCAGCAGCCGAGACAGGGATGAGCAGTTCTTC	CASSRDRDEQFF	TRBV5-1	TRBJ2-1	TRBD1	many
TGTGCCACCAGTGATTCCCGACGGACTAGGGGAGATACGCAGTATTTT	CATSDSRRTRGDTQYF	TRBV24-1	TRBJ2-3	TRBD2	few
TGTGCCAGCAGCTCCTTAGGGACAGGGGGTGGCGAGCAGTACTTC	CASSSLGTGGGEQYF	TRBV7-2	TRBJ2-7	TRBD1	many
TGTGCCTGGAGTGTACTCTCTAGCGGTCTTACCGATACGCAGTATTTT	CAWSVLSSGLTDTQYF	TRBV30	TRBJ2-3	TRBD2	NA
TGTGCCAGCAGTTATAGGGAGGCCGGGGAGCTGTTTTTT	CASSYREAGELFF	TRBV11-2	TRBJ2-2	NA	NA
TGTGCCAGCAGTTTCATATTGACTAGCGGGAGTAGCGAGCAGTACTTC	CASSFILTSGSSEQYF	TRBV12-3/TRBV12-4	TRBJ2-7	TRBD2	many
TGTGCCAGCAGCCCCAGACTAGCGGGAGGTAATGAGCAGTTCTTC	CASSPRLAGGNEQFF	TRBV5-8	TRBJ2-1	TRBD2	few
TGCGCCAGCAGCAACAACGATATCGGGTTTTACGAGCAGTACTTC	CASSNNDIGFYEQYF	TRBV5-1	TRBJ2-7	NA	many
TGTGCCAGCAACGGACGACGGGAAGATACGCAGTATTTT	CASNGRREDTQYF	TRBV2	TRBJ2-3	NA	NA
TGTGCCAACAGTTTATCTCAGACATTCAATGAGCAGTTCTTC	CANSLSQTFNEQFF	TRBV28	TRBJ2-1	NA	NA
TGCGCCAGCAGCTTGGTCCCGCGCAATGAGCAGTTCTTC	CASSLVPRNEQFF	TRBV5-1	TRBJ2-1	NA	many
TGTGCCAGCAGTGAGGACAGGGGGACCTACGAGCAGTACTTC	CASSEDRGTYEQYF	TRBV2	TRBJ2-7	TRBD1	many
TGTGCCATCAGTGAGTCGACTAGCGGGGCACTCTCCCAAGAGACCCAGTACTTC	CAISESTSGALSQETQYF	TRBV10-3	TRBJ2-5	TRBD2	many
TGTGCCACCAGTGACAGGGTGAACACTGAAGCTTTCTTT	CATSDRVNTEAFF	TRBV24-1	TRBJ1-1	NA	few
TGTGCCAGCAGCGGCGGACTAGCGGGAGTATTCGATGAGCAGTTCTTC	CASSGGLAGVFDEQFF	TRBV9	TRBJ2-1	TRBD2	NA
TGTGCCAGCAGAAGAAGTGGGGAGAACTACGAGCAGTACTTC	CASRRSGENYEQYF	TRBV12-3/TRBV12-4	TRBJ2-7	NA	once
TGTGCCAGCAGCGAGGACCGACTAGCGGGGAGGAATGAGCAGTTCTTC	CASSEDRLAGRNEQFF	TRBV7-2	TRBJ2-1	TRBD2	many
TGTGCCAGCAGTGAAGCGGATGGTACCTACAATGAGCAGTTCTTC	CASSEADGTYNEQFF	TRBV28	TRBJ2-1	NA	many